This entry lists 5 T cell receptor beta chains sequenced from one sample in a study of cytomegalovirus exposure and HLA in healthy donors. PCR was performed using 60 Vbeta and 13 Jbeta primers. Generated by immunoSEQ multiplex PCR, the TCRdb table keeps only in-frame clones and is missing some. The table lists around 130,000 clones, about two thirds of them singletons, with about 2.6% in the top ten. Specimen: PBMCs. These receptor sequences come from a woman aged 55-69 years in good health and CMV-seropositive.

The V call is TRBV6-1, the J call TRBJ1-2, with 9 bases aligning to TRBD1. The V segment lost 2 bases and the J segment 1 base; nucleotides outside the gene matches: 11. Per germline, CDR1 MNHNS and CDR2 SASEGT. The CDR3 has 18 residues. DNA of the CDR3: TGTGCCAGCAGTGAATTTGTAGACAGGGGGTTCCTTAACTATGGCTACACCTTC. It encodes CASSEFVDRGFLNYGYTF.

The chain recombines TRBV10-3 with TRBJ2-3; D may be TRBD1 (7 bases). This CDR3 is built from 12 residues. The ends were cut back, 11 bases at V and 4 bases at J, with 13 bases in the middle. Germline loops: CDR1 ENHRY, CDR2 SYGVKD. The CDR3 loop reads CASRGEADTQYF. CDR3 coding DNA: TGTGCCTCCAGGGGGGAGGCAGATACGCAGTATTTT.

J is TRBJ1-4 and V is TRBV10-3; D perhaps matches TRBD1 (6 bases). The CDR3 is made up of 14 amino acids. Germline lookup yields CDR1 ENHRY and CDR2 SYGVKD. V lost 3 bases to trimming and J lost 6 bases, with 11 bases between them. CDR3 nucleotides: TGTGCCATCAGTGACAGGGGATTTGATGAAAAACTGTTTTTT. Its translation is CAISDRGFDEKLFF.

CDR3 region: CASSSSGGAAAQYF. The CDR3 coding sequence is TGTGCCAGCAGTTCTAGCGGGGGGGCCGCTGCGCAGTATTTT. The gene calls are TRBV6-5 and TRBJ2-3; 12 bases fit TRBD2. Losses at the gene ends were 4 bases for V and 10 bases for J; bases not matched to a gene: 6. CDR1 is MNHEY, CDR2 SVGAGI, per germline. The CDR3 loop spans 14 amino acids.

The CDR3 spells CASSPAESPTYGYTF. CDR3 sequence (DNA): TGTGCCAGCAGCCCTGCGGAGTCTCCGACCTATGGCTACACCTTC. The chain carries TRBV6-1 and TRBJ1-2; D remains ambiguous. CDR1 is MNHNS and CDR2 is SASEGT in the germline V gene. The CDR3 runs 15 residues. Trimming removed 6 bases at V and 4 bases at J, with 18 bases between.